These 22 T cell receptor beta chains originate from one sample sequenced in a study of shared clonotypes between healthy human individuals (dated by TCRdb to about 2020). CD8 naive samples were CD45RO-negative cells positively selected for CCR7, giving a CD45RA+CCR7+ population that excluded TemRA cells. The method was the immunoSEQ multiplex PCR assay. TCRdb limited this immuneACCESS table to in-frame rearrangements with V and J called. A share of clones is missing; checked studies link under half to unresolved V genes, and the rest is unexplained. Counted in this sample were around 1,900,000 clones; about 94% of them appeared once. The top ten hold about 1.6% of the sample. The specimen sequenced was naive CD8+ T cells from PBMCs. The cell subset or site label here, explained by the study, means: CD45RA+CCR7+. These receptors were taken from a young man in good health. Some clones in this sample may be carry-over from other donors' samples.

The gene calls are TRBV27 and TRBJ1-2, with unresolved D. Germline V gene lookup returns CDR1 MNHEY and CDR2 SMNVEV (reference sequence). The CDR3 extends over 15 amino acids. V shed 2 bases and J shed 4 bases, with 14 bases lying between them. The CDR3 here is CASSLGGPSGYGYTF. Written as DNA, the CDR3 is TGTGCCAGCAGTTTAGGAGGCCCGTCTGGCTATGGCTACACCTTC.

The chain employs TRBV9 and TRBJ2-6; no reliable D call. The CDR3 spans 13 residues. Trimming removed 4 bases from V and 6 bases from J, with 8 bases in between. CDR1 SGDLS and CDR2 YYNGEE come from the germline V gene. The CDR3 is CASSLDSANVLTF. The CDR3 nucleotides are TGTGCCAGCAGCCTCGACTCGGCCAACGTCCTGACTTTC.

This clone was recorded only once. The chain employs TRBV6-5 and TRBJ1-5; tentative D call: TRBD1 (6 bases). The V gene's germline CDR1 is MNHEY and CDR2 SVGAGI. The CDR3 contains 15 residues. Trimming stripped 3 bases from V and 6 bases from J, with 15 bases between. CDR3 nucleotide sequence: TGTGCCAGCAGTTATTCAGGGGCGGTACGTCAGCCCCAGCATTTT. It yields the protein CASSYSGAVRQPQHF.

The V gene is TRBV11-2, the J gene TRBJ2-3, with TRBD1 matching over 8 bases. Germline-derived CDR1 and CDR2 are SGHAT and FQNNGV. The CDR3 length is 16 residues. V dropped 5 bases and J dropped 3; count of bases not matched to a gene: 10. CDR3 in amino acids: CASSPWTGYSTDTQYF. For the CDR3, the DNA is TGTGCCAGCAGCCCGTGGACAGGGTATTCAACAGATACGCAGTATTTT.

V and J are TRBV11-2 and TRBJ2-5; D ambiguous. With 6 bases removed from V and 0 bases from J, the gap between germline ends came to 11 bases. The CDR3 consists of 14 residues. Germline V CDR1 and CDR2: SGHAT, FQNNGV. CDR3 in DNA: TGTGCCAGCAGTTTGAGCCGGTACCAAGAGACCCAGTACTTC. This codes for CASSLSRYQETQYF.

The J gene is TRBJ2-7, the V gene TRBV28, with 8 bases fitting TRBD2. Per germline, CDR1 MDHEN and CDR2 SYDVKM. V shed 5 bases, J shed 3 bases, and the junction held 6 bases outside the gene matches. The length of the CDR3 is 14 residues. CDR3 in amino acids: CASSTSRGGYEQYF. The DNA of the CDR3 is TGTGCCAGCAGTACCAGTCGGGGGGGCTACGAGCAGTACTTC. Filled out from reference TRBV28 and TRBJ2-7, the complete variable domain reads DVKVTQSSRYLVKRTGEKVFLECVQDMDHENMFWYRQDPGLGLRLIYFSYDVKMKEKGDIPEGYSVSREKKERFSLILESASTNQTSMYLCASSTSRGGYEQYFGPGTRLTVT.

The chain employs TRBV7-8 and TRBJ1-5; no firm D call. V was shortened by 0 bases and J by 1 base, with 19 bases between the two germline ends. This CDR3 has 19 amino acids. Germline V gene sequence: CDR1 SGHVS, CDR2 FQNEAQ. CDR3 loop: CASSLARALLGGSNQPQHF. CDR3 DNA: TGTGCCAGCAGCTTAGCAAGGGCCCTCCTCGGCGGGAGCAATCAGCCCCAGCATTTT.

This chain joins TRBV4-2 and TRBJ1-2; weak D call: TRBD1 (5 bases). The germline gives CDR1 LGHNA, CDR2 YNFKEQ. Trimming pared 4 bases from V and 3 bases from J, leaving 18 bases between. The CDR3 has 16 residues. Here the CDR3 DNA reads TGTGCCAGCAGCCGAGAAGGTGGAGGGGAGGACTATGGCTACACCTTC. Translating gives CASSREGGGEDYGYTF.

The chain employs TRBV9 and TRBJ2-2; 9 bases match TRBD1. J lost 2 bases, V lost 3 bases, and 5 bases had no gene match. Germline V gene data show CDR1 as SGDLS and CDR2 as YYNGEE. This CDR3 contains 16 residues. CDR3 residues: CASSASGQGNTGELFF. The CDR3 DNA reads TGTGCCAGCAGCGCTTCGGGACAGGGAAACACCGGGGAGCTGTTTTTT.

This chain uses TRBV5-1 with TRBJ1-5; 9 bases match TRBD1. The CDR3 sequence is 18 residues long. CDR1 and CDR2 (germline): SGHRS, YFSETQ. Losses at the gene ends were 2 bases for V and 2 bases for J; bases not matched to a gene: 11. The CDR3 coding sequence is TGCGCCAGCAGCTTACAGATATTGGACAGGGGCGGCAATCAGCCCCAGCATTTT. Translation gives CASSLQILDRGGNQPQHF.

The chain is built from TRBV19 and TRBJ2-5; D is perhaps TRBD2 (5 bases). The CDR3 has 15 residues. Trimming left V 0 bases short and J 5 bases short, with 13 bases between. CDR1 LNHDA and CDR2 SQIVND come from the germline V gene (reference sequence). In DNA, the CDR3 is TGTGCCAGTAGTATAGATAGAGAGGGAACGGAGACCCAGTACTTC. This sequence encodes CASSIDREGTETQYF.

The chain uses TRBV10-1 and TRBJ2-3; 11 bases agree with TRBD2. The CDR3 is made up of 15 amino acids. The ends lost 2 bases at V and 7 bases at J; junction bases unmatched: 5. CDR1 and CDR2 (germline): WNHNN, SYGVQD (reference sequence). CDR3 loop: CASSETSGSGNTQYF. The CDR3 nucleotides read TGCGCCAGCAGTGAGACTAGCGGGAGTGGGAATACGCAGTATTTT.

V and J are TRBV6-1 and TRBJ1-1; D ambiguous. The V end was cut by 2 bases, the J end by 2 bases, with 9 bases between. Germline V gives CDR1 MNHNS, CDR2 SASEGT. This CDR3 comprises 14 residues. DNA for the CDR3: TGTGCCAGCAGTGAATTTGCGTCTAACACTGAAGCTTTCTTT. Translated, it gives CASSEFASNTEAFF.

This clone was seen only once. This CDR3 reads CASSEQGGLPYEQYF. As DNA, the CDR3 is TGCGCCAGCAGTGAGCAGGGTGGTTTACCCTACGAGCAGTACTTC. V is TRBV10-1 and J is TRBJ2-7; D might be TRBD1 (5 bases). V was clipped by 2 bases and J by 2 bases, with 13 bases between them. CDR3 length equals 15 residues. Germline assignment: CDR1 WNHNN and CDR2 SYGVQD (reference sequence).

V and J are TRBV27 and TRBJ2-1, with D unclear. The CDR3 covers 17 residues. The germline gives CDR1 MNHEY, CDR2 SMNVEV (reference sequence). Deletions cut 3 bases from V and 0 bases from J, with 15 bases between. The CDR3 DNA reads as TGTGCCAGCAGTTTGGTGGCTTCAACGATCTCCTACAATGAGCAGTTCTTC. This gives the protein CASSLVASTISYNEQFF.

This chain links TRBV14 with TRBJ2-7; perhaps TRBD1 as D (5 bases). The germline CDR1 and CDR2 sequences are SGHDN and FVKESK. This CDR3 is built from 14 residues. The germline V and J ends were trimmed by 4 bases and 3 bases, with 13 bases remaining between them. In DNA, the CDR3 is TGTGCCAGCAGCCCACTCGACAGTTTCTACGAGCAGTACTTC. Translating it yields CASSPLDSFYEQYF.

The chain has TRBV27 and TRBJ2-1; 9 bases map to TRBD2. The CDR3 covers 13 residues. The germline CDR1 and CDR2 sequences are MNHEY and SMNVEV (reference sequence). V shed 11 bases and J 4 bases; nucleotides not matched to a gene: 6. The CDR3 coding sequence is TGTGCCTGCGGGAGGGCCGGGTACAATGAGCAGTTCTTC. Amino acid sequence: CACGRAGYNEQFF.

A single count supports this clone. The V call is TRBV7-3, the J call TRBJ2-1; D is possibly TRBD2 (6 bases). From germline, CDR1 is SGHTA and CDR2 FQGTGA. The germline V and J ends were trimmed by 8 bases and 4 bases, with 12 bases remaining between them. The CDR3 is 13 residues long. The CDR3 bases are TGTGCCAGCGGGACTGGTCCTTACAATGAGCAGTTCTTC. Its translation: CASGTGPYNEQFF.

Concerning this clone itself: Other DNA sequences in the sample encode the same CDR3. The chain joins TRBV29-1 to TRBJ2-2; D remains unclear. The V end lost 4 bases, the J end lost 1 base, and 7 bases lay between the germline ends. CDR1 is SQVTM and CDR2 is ANQGSEA in the germline V gene. The CDR3 runs 13 residues. The CDR3 is CSVASGNTGELFF. The DNA for the CDR3 is TGCAGCGTTGCCTCCGGGAACACCGGGGAGCTGTTTTTT.

This chain uses TRBV27 with TRBJ2-2, with D perhaps assigned TRBD1 or TRBD2 (6 bases each). Trimming shortened V by 1 base and J by 7 bases, and 10 bases separated the two germline ends. CDR1 and CDR2 (germline): MNHEY, SMNVEV (reference sequence). The CDR3 extends over 14 amino acids. The CDR3, as DNA: TGTGCCAGCAGTTTATGGGGGGCGGGCGGGGAGCTGTTTTTT. Amino acid sequence: CASSLWGAGGELFF.

The genes are TRBV7-9 and TRBJ1-4; no reliable D call. V was pared by 5 bases and J by 7 bases, with 14 bases between. Germline values: CDR1 SEHNR, CDR2 FQNEAQ (reference sequence). The CDR3 spans 14 residues. Written as DNA, the CDR3 is TGTGCCAGCAGCAACGTAGGTGCAGGTGAAAAACTGTTTTTT. It is translated as CASSNVGAGEKLFF.

The chain combines TRBV7-9 with TRBJ2-7; 8 bases agree with TRBD1. J gave up 6 bases and V 3 bases, and 4 bases lay outside the gene matches. Germline-derived CDR1 and CDR2 are SEHNR and FQNEAQ (reference sequence). CDR3 length: 13 amino acids. This CDR3 reads CASSLDRVSEQYF. The DNA for the CDR3 is TGTGCCAGCAGCTTGGACAGGGTTTCCGAGCAGTACTTC.